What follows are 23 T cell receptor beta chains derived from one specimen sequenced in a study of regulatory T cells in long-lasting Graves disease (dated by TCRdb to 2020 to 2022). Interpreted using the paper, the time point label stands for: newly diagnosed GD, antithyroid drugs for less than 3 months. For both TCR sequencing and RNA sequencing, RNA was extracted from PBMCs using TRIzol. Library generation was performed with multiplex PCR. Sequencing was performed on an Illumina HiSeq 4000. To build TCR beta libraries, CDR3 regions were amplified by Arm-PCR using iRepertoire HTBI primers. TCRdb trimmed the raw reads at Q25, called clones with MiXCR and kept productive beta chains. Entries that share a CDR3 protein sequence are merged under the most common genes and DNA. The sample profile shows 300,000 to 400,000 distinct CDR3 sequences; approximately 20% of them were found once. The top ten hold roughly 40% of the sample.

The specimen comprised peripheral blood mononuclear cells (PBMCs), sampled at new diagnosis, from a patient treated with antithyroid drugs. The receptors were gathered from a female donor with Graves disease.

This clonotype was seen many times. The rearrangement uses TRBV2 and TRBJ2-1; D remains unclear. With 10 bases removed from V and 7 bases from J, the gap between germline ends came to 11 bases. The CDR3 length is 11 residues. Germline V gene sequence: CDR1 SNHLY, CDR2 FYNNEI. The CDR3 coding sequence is TGTGCCAACCGACTGGATAATGAGCAGTTCTTC. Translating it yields CANRLDNEQFF. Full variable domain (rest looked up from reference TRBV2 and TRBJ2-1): EPEVTQTPSHQVTQMGQEVILRCVPISNHLYFYWYRQILGQKVEFLVSFYNNEISEKSEIFDDQFSVERPDGSNFTLKIRSTKLEDSAMYFCANRLDNEQFFGPGTRLTVL.

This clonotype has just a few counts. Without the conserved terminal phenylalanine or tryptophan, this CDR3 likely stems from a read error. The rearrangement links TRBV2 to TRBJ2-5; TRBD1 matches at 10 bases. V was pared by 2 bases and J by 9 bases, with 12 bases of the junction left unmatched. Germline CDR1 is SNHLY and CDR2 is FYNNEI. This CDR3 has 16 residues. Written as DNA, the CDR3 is TGTGCCAGCAGTGAAAGACCAGCAGGACAGGGGGGCGCCCAGTACCTC. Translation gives CASSERPAGQGGAQYL.

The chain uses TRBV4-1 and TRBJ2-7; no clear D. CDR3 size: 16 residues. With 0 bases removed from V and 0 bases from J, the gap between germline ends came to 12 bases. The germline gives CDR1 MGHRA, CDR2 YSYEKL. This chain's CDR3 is CASSQDLLLSSYEQYF. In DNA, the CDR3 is TGCGCCAGCAGCCAAGATCTTCTATTGAGCTCCTACGAGCAGTACTTC.

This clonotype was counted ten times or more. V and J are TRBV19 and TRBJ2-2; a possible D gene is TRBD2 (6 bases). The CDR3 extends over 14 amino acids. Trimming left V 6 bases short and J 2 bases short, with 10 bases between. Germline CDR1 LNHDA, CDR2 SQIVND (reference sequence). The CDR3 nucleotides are TGTGCCAGTAGCCCGGGACTTAACACCGGGGAGCTGTTTTTT. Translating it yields CASSPGLNTGELFF.

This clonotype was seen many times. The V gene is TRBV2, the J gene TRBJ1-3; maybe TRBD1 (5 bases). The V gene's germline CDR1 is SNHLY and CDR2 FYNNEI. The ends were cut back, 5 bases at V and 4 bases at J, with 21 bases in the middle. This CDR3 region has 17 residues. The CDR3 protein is CASSRITSDSAGNTIYF. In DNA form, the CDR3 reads TGTGCCAGCAGTCGAATCACCTCCGACAGTGCCGGAAACACCATATATTTT.

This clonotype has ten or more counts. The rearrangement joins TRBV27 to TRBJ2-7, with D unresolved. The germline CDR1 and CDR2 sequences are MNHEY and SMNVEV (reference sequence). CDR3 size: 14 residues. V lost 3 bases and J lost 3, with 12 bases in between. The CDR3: CASSFTNRYYEQYF. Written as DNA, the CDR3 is TGTGCCAGCAGTTTTACAAATCGGTACTACGAGCAGTACTTC.

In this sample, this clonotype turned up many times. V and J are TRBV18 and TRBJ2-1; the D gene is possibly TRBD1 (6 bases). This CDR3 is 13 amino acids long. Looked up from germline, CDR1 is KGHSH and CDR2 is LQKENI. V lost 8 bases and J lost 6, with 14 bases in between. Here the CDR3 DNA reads TGTGCCAGCAGCCCTATAGGGGGCAATGAGCAGTTCTTC. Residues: CASSPIGGNEQFF. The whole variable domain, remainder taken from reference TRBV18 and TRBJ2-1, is NAGVMQNPRHLVRRRGQEARLRCSPMKGHSHVYWYRQLPEEGLKFMVYLQKENIIDESGMPKERFSAEFPKEGPSILRIQQVVRGDSAAYFCASSPIGGNEQFFGPGTRLTVL.

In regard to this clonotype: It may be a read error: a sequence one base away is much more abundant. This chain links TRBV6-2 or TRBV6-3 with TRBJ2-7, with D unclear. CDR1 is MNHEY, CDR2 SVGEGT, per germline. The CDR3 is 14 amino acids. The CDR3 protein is CASSYGVGSCEQYF. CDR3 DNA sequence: TGTGCCAGCAGTTACGGGGTGGGGTCCTGCGAGCAGTACTTC.

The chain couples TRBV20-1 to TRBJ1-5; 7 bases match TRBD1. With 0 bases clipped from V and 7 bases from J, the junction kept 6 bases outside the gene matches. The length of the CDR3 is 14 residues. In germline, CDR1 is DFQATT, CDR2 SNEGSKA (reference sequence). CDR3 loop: CSARDERGQQPQHF. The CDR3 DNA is TGCAGTGCTAGAGATGAAAGGGGGCAGCAGCCCCAGCATTTT.

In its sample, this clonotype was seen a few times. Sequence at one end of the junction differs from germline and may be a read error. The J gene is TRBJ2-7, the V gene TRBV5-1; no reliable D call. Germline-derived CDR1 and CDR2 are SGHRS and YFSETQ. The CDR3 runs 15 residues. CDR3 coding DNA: TGTGCCAGCAGCCCTTTGGGTGGGAAGACCTACGAGCAGTACTTC. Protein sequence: CASSPLGGKTYEQYF. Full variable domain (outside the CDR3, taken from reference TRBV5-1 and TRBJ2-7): KAGVTQTPRYLIKTRGQQVTLSCSPISGHRSVSWYQQTPGQGLQFLFEYFSETQRNKGNFPGRFSGRQFSNSRSEMNVSTLELGDSALYLCASSPLGGKTYEQYFGPGTRLTVT.

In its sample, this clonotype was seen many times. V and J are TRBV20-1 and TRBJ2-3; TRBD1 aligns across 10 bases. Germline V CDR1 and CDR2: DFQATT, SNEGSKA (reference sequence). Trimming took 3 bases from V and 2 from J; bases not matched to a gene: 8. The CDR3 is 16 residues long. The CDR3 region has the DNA TGCAGTGCTAGGAAGGGGACAGGGGATTCCACAGATACGCAGTATTTT. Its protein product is CSARKGTGDSTDTQYF.

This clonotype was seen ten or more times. Here the CDR3 DNA reads TGTGCCTGGAGTGCGACTAGCGGGAGGGTCCCGGCTTACAATGAGCAGTTCTTC. This encodes CAWSATSGRVPAYNEQFF. The genes are TRBV30 and TRBJ2-1, with 14 bases lining up with TRBD2. The V gene end was trimmed by 1 base and the J gene end by 4 bases; junction bases not matched to a gene: 9. This CDR3 has 18 amino acids. The germline V gene has CDR1 GTSNPN and CDR2 SVGIG (reference sequence).

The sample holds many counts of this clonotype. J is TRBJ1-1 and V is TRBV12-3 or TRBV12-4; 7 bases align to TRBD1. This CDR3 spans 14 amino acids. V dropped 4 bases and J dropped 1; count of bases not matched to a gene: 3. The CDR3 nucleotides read TGTGCCAGCAGTTCGGACAGGAGGAACACTGAAGCTTTCTTT. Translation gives CASSSDRRNTEAFF.

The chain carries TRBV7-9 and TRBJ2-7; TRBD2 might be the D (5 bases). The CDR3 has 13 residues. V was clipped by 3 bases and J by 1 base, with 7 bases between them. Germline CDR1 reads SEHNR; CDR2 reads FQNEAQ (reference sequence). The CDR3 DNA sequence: TGTGCCAGCAGCTTTAGCGAGTCCTACGAGCAGTACTTC. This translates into CASSFSESYEQYF.

CDR3 in amino acids: CASSVGSNTGELFF. The CDR3 bases are TGTGCCAGCAGTGTCGGGTCGAACACCGGGGAGCTGTTTTTT. The genes are TRBV6-2 or TRBV6-3 and TRBJ2-2; no reliable D call. Trimming stripped 5 bases from V and 0 bases from J, with 7 bases between. CDR1 is MNHEY, CDR2 SVGEGT, per germline. The CDR3 length is 14 residues.

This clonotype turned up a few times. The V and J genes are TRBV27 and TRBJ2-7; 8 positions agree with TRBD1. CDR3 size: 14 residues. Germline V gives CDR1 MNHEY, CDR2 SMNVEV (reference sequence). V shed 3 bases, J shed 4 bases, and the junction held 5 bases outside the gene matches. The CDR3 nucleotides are TGTGCCAGCAGTTTTGGGGACAGGCCGTACGAGCAGTACTTC. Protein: CASSFGDRPYEQYF.

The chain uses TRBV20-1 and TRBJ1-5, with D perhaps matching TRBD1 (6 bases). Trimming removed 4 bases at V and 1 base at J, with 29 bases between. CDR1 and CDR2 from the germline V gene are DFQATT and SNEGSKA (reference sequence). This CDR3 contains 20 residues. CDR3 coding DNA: TGCAGTGCTACGGCTTTGGCAGAGGGGGACGGGGATATCAGCAATCAGCCCCAGCATTTT. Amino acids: CSATALAEGDGDISNQPQHF.

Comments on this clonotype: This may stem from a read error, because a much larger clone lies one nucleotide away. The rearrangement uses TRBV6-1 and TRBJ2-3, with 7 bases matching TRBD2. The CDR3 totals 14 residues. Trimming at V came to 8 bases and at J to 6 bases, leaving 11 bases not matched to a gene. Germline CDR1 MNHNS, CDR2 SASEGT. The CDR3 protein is CASVRDGGSDTQYF. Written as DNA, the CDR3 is TGTGCCAGCGTCCGGGACGGGGGGTCGGATACGCAGTATTTT.

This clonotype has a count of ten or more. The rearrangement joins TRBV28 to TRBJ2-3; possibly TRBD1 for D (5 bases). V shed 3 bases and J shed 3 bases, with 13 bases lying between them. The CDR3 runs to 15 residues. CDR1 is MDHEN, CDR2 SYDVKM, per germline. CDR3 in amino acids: CASSFPKAGTDTQYF. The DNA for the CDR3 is TGTGCCAGCAGTTTTCCGAAAGCAGGGACAGATACGCAGTATTTT.

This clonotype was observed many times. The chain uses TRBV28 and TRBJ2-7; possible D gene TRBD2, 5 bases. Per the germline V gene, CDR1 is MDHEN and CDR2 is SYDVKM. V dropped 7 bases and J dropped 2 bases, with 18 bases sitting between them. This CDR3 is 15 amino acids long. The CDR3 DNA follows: TGTGCCAGCAACAAACCGGGTCCGGGGACCTACGAGCAGTACTTC. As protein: CASNKPGPGTYEQYF.

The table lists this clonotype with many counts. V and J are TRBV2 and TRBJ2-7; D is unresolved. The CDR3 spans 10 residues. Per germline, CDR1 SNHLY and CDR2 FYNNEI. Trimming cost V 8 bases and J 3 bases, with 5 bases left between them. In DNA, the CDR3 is TGTGCCAGCGCTAACTACGAGCAGTACTTC. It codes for CASANYEQYF.

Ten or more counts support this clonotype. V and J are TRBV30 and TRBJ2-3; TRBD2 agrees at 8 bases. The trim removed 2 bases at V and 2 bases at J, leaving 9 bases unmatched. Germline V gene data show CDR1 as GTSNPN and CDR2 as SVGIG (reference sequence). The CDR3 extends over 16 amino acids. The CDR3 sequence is CAWSRVLAGPTDTQYF. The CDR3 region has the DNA TGTGCCTGGAGTAGAGTGCTAGCGGGCCCCACAGATACGCAGTATTTT.

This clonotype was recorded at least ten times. This CDR3 reads CASSSHGGTTNTEAFF. As DNA, the CDR3 is TGTGCCAGCAGCTCCCACGGGGGGACAACGAACACTGAAGCTTTCTTT. The rearrangement uses TRBV7-8 and TRBJ1-1, with D perhaps matching TRBD1 (6 bases). CDR3 length equals 16 residues. Trimming took off 4 bases at V and 1 base at J, with 16 bases between the two ends. Germline CDR1 reads SGHVS; CDR2 reads FQNEAQ. The complete variable domain, with remaining parts taken from reference TRBV7-8 and TRBJ1-1, reads GAGVSQSPRYKVAKRGQDVALRCDPISGHVSLFWYQQALGQGPEFLTYFQNEAQLDKSGLPSDRFFAERPEGSVSTLKIQRTQQEDSAVYLCASSSHGGTTNTEAFFGQGTRLTVV.